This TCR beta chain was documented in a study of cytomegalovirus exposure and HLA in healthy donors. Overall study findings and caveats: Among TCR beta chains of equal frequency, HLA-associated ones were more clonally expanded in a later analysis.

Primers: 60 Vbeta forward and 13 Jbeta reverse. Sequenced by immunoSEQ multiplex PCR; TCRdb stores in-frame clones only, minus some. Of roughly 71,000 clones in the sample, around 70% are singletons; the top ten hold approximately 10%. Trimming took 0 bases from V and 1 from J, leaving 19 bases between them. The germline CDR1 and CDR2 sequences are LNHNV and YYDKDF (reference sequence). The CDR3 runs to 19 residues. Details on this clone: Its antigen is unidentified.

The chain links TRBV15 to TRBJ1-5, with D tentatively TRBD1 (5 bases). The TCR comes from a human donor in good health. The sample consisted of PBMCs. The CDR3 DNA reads TGTGCCACCAGCAGAGACCTGATGGGGGGGAGTGTGAGCAATCAGCCCCAGCATTTT. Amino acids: CATSRDLMGGSVSNQPQHF.